This T cell receptor (beta chain) emerged from a study of CD4+ T cells in melanoma. General study points: Diverse differentiation states were reported for melanoma neoantigen-specific CD4+ T cells. CD8+ T cell, macrophage and B cell function reportedly correlated with neoantigen-specific CD4+ T cells.

Sequencing used immunoSEQ multiplex PCR; TCRdb keeps in-frame clones, though not all of them. The data show about 110,000 clones, about 90% seen once. On this clone: Its antigen is still unknown.

This sequence originates from a human donor with melanoma. The sample comprised peripheral blood.

The CDR3 spells CASSPPRGGTDTQYF. As DNA, the CDR3 is TGTGCCAGCAGCCCCCCCCGAGGGGGGACAGATACGCAGTATTTT. V gene TRBV9 combines with J gene TRBJ2-3; D possibly matches TRBD1 or TRBD2 (6 bases each). The germline gives CDR1 SGDLS, CDR2 YYNGEE. There are 15 residues in the CDR3. The V end was cut by 4 bases, the J end by 3 bases, with 15 bases between.